This TCR beta chain stems from a study of T cell changes during pregnancy in multiple sclerosis (dated by TCRdb to the late 2010s). About the full investigation: The study looked at changes in the T cell repertoire across pregnancy in women with multiple sclerosis.

The cysteine opens and the phenylalanine closes a CDR3 of 13 amino acids. Only CDR3 DNA remains: 39 bases, in frame from the first base. According to the germline V gene, CDR1 reads MNHNS and CDR2 reads SASEGT. V loses 3 bases, J loses 6 bases, and the germline ends lie 9 bases apart. Library preparation employed the immunoSEQ multiplex PCR assay. The source is immuneACCESS, and TCRdb retained only in-frame sequences with V and J called. Part of the clones is not carried over; for the studies checked, unresolved V genes explain less than half of this, and the remainder is unexplained. The sample includes 30,000 or so clones, with approximately 94% observed a single time. Together, the top ten hold roughly 0.4% of the sample. In the case of this clone: Which antigen it targets is not known. Base qualities are missing; no much larger clone stands one base away.

The rearranged chain carries TRBV6-1 and TRBJ1-5; the D segment could be TRBD1, given 6 matching bases. Source: CD4+ T cells from peripheral blood mononuclear cells, taken after pregnancy. The TCR originated in a female donor with multiple sclerosis, enrolled in a pregnancy study. Read as DNA, the sequence is TGTGCCAGCAGTGAGAGGGGGTTTCAGCCCCAGCATTTT. Translated, this gives CASSERGFQPQHF.